A selection of T cell receptor beta chains follows, all from one sample in a study of blood T cells in healthy people across ages. TCRdb fed the 5' RACE reads into MiXCR, producing one record per CDR3 protein. Here the sample spans 350,000 to 450,000 distinct CDR3 sequences, about 55% being singletons. The sample was blood. These receptors were taken from a man in his sixties in good health. Each CDR3 is given with its conserved first and last residue. The order of the fields is D gene, clone size, J gene, V gene, CDR3 DNA, CDR3 protein. The D gene is left open where the match is weak. Expanded clones are given a class, and other clones once, few, many or no size at all.

d_call: NA; clone_size: NA; j_call: TRBJ2-7; v_call: TRBV19; cdr3_nt: TGTGCCAGTAGACGGACGAAGAGCTCCTACGAGCAGTACTTC; cdr3_aa: CASRRTKSSYEQYF
d_call: NA; clone_size: NA; j_call: TRBJ1-6; v_call: TRBV12-3/TRBV12-4; cdr3_nt: TGTGCCAGCAGTTTAAGGCAAGCACCCCTCCACTTT; cdr3_aa: CASSLRQAPLHF
d_call: TRBD1; clone_size: NA; j_call: TRBJ2-7; v_call: TRBV5-1; cdr3_nt: TGCGCCAGCAGCGCAACAGGGGTCGAGCAGTACTTC; cdr3_aa: CASSATGVEQYF
d_call: NA; clone_size: NA; j_call: TRBJ2-5; v_call: TRBV20-1; cdr3_nt: TGCAGTGCTAGAAGGATACCGCTCTCGGAGACCCAGTACTTC; cdr3_aa: CSARRIPLSETQYF
d_call: NA; clone_size: NA; j_call: TRBJ2-3; v_call: TRBV4-2; cdr3_nt: TGTGCCAGCAGCCAAGGGGCGGCGGATACGCAGTATTTT; cdr3_aa: CASSQGAADTQYF
d_call: TRBD1; clone_size: few; j_call: TRBJ1-2; v_call: TRBV7-2; cdr3_nt: TGTGCCAGCAGCTTAGAGGGACAGGGGGCCTATGGCTACACCTTC; cdr3_aa: CASSLEGQGAYGYTF
d_call: TRBD1; clone_size: NA; j_call: TRBJ2-7; v_call: TRBV6-2/TRBV6-3; cdr3_nt: TGTGCCAGCAGTTCTGAAGGGACAGGGGTGAAAGAGCAGTACTTC; cdr3_aa: CASSSEGTGVKEQYF
d_call: TRBD1; clone_size: NA; j_call: TRBJ2-5; v_call: TRBV2; cdr3_nt: TGTGCCAGCGGTCGGGACAGGGGGCAAGAGACCCAGTACTTC; cdr3_aa: CASGRDRGQETQYF
d_call: NA; clone_size: NA; j_call: TRBJ2-5; v_call: TRBV12-3/TRBV12-4; cdr3_nt: TGTGCCAGCAGTCGAGGACAAGTCGGAGAGACCCAGTACTTC; cdr3_aa: CASSRGQVGETQYF
d_call: NA; clone_size: NA; j_call: TRBJ2-3; v_call: TRBV5-1; cdr3_nt: TGCGCCAGCAGCTTGGTGGCAGGTTTGCCCACAGATACGCAGTATTTT; cdr3_aa: CASSLVAGLPTDTQYF
d_call: NA; clone_size: few; j_call: TRBJ2-6; v_call: TRBV6-2/TRBV6-3; cdr3_nt: TGTGCCGCGGGCGCAAGGTCGAGCTCTGGGGCCAACGTCCTGACTTTC; cdr3_aa: CAAGARSSSGANVLTF
d_call: NA; clone_size: NA; j_call: TRBJ1-1; v_call: TRBV5-6; cdr3_nt: TGTGCCAGCAGCTTGGGAGGACGTGGGACGGGCACTGAAGCTTTCTTT; cdr3_aa: CASSLGGRGTGTEAFF
d_call: TRBD2; clone_size: few; j_call: TRBJ2-7; v_call: TRBV6-4; cdr3_nt: TGTGCCAGCAGCGCCGGGACTAGCGCACCCTACGAGCAGTACTTC; cdr3_aa: CASSAGTSAPYEQYF
d_call: TRBD2; clone_size: NA; j_call: TRBJ2-7; v_call: TRBV20-1; cdr3_nt: TGCAGTGCCCCCGAGCGGACTAGCGGGAGGGTCGAGCAGTACTTC; cdr3_aa: CSAPERTSGRVEQYF
d_call: NA; clone_size: once; j_call: TRBJ2-5; v_call: TRBV14; cdr3_nt: TGTGCCAGCAGCCAAGGACTACAACACCAAGAGACCCAGTACTTC; cdr3_aa: CASSQGLQHQETQYF
d_call: NA; clone_size: NA; j_call: TRBJ2-3; v_call: TRBV7-6; cdr3_nt: TGTGCCAGCAGCCCCCGGGTTCTGAGCACAGATACGCAGTATTTT; cdr3_aa: CASSPRVLSTDTQYF
d_call: TRBD1; clone_size: NA; j_call: TRBJ2-7; v_call: TRBV11-2; cdr3_nt: TGTGCCAGCAGCCCCCCCGGGACAGGAGCCGAGCAGTACTTC; cdr3_aa: CASSPPGTGAEQYF
d_call: TRBD1; clone_size: NA; j_call: TRBJ2-2; v_call: TRBV28; cdr3_nt: TGTGCCAGCAGTGTGAACAGGGGTACCGGGGAGCTGTTTTTT; cdr3_aa: CASSVNRGTGELFF
d_call: NA; clone_size: NA; j_call: TRBJ2-4; v_call: TRBV20-1; cdr3_nt: TGCAGTGCTAGAGATCGAAGGGAGGGGGGTCGGGACGACCAGTACTTC; cdr3_aa: CSARDRREGGRDDQYF
d_call: NA; clone_size: few; j_call: TRBJ1-1; v_call: TRBV7-9; cdr3_nt: TGTGCCAGCAGCTTAAAGGGGGGCACTGAAGCTTTCTTT; cdr3_aa: CASSLKGGTEAFF
d_call: TRBD1; clone_size: NA; j_call: TRBJ1-6; v_call: TRBV7-2; cdr3_nt: TGTGCCAGCAGCCCGAAGGGACAGTTGTATAATTCACCCCTCCACTTT; cdr3_aa: CASSPKGQLYNSPLHF
d_call: NA; clone_size: NA; j_call: TRBJ2-3; v_call: TRBV12-5; cdr3_nt: TGTGCTAGTGGCAAAGACAGAACCACAGATACGCAGTATTTT; cdr3_aa: CASGKDRTTDTQYF
d_call: TRBD2; clone_size: NA; j_call: TRBJ2-3; v_call: TRBV20-1; cdr3_nt: TGCAGTGCTAGGAGATTAGCGGGCGGTGGGACAGATACGCAGTATTTT; cdr3_aa: CSARRLAGGGTDTQYF
d_call: TRBD2; clone_size: NA; j_call: TRBJ2-2; v_call: TRBV7-2; cdr3_nt: TGTGCCAGCAGCTTACGGACTAGTTCGGTGACCGGGGAGCTGTTTTTT; cdr3_aa: CASSLRTSSVTGELFF
d_call: NA; clone_size: NA; j_call: TRBJ2-5; v_call: TRBV7-8; cdr3_nt: TGTGCCAGCAGCGCCCCAGCAGGAGTGTCGGAGACCCAGTACTTC; cdr3_aa: CASSAPAGVSETQYF
d_call: NA; clone_size: NA; j_call: TRBJ1-1; v_call: TRBV20-1; cdr3_nt: TGCAGTGCTCTCGACGGGGGAAGGGGGACTGAAGCTTTCTTT; cdr3_aa: CSALDGGRGTEAFF
d_call: NA; clone_size: few; j_call: TRBJ2-1; v_call: TRBV12-3/TRBV12-4; cdr3_nt: TGTGCCAGCAGTCCCCTCGGAGGGGCTGGCAATGAGCAGTTCTTC; cdr3_aa: CASSPLGGAGNEQFF
d_call: TRBD1; clone_size: many; j_call: TRBJ2-5; v_call: TRBV6-2/TRBV6-3; cdr3_nt: TGTGCCAGCACCCCGAGTAGCGCATGGGGGGACAGGATGTCGGAGACCCAGTACTTC; cdr3_aa: CASTPSSAWGDRMSETQYF
d_call: NA; clone_size: NA; j_call: TRBJ2-3; v_call: TRBV10-3; cdr3_nt: TGTGCCATCGGGTTATCTAGCGGCACAGATACGCAGTATTTT; cdr3_aa: CAIGLSSGTDTQYF
d_call: NA; clone_size: NA; j_call: TRBJ2-1; v_call: TRBV2; cdr3_nt: TGTGCCAGCACCGAGGGGGGAGCCTACAATGAGCGGTTCTTC; cdr3_aa: CASTEGGAYNERFF
d_call: NA; clone_size: NA; j_call: TRBJ1-1; v_call: TRBV29-1; cdr3_nt: TGCAGCGTTGCCCTGACGAGGTCTGAGGCTTTCTTT; cdr3_aa: CSVALTRSEAFF